This T cell receptor beta chain was captured in a study of shared clonotypes between healthy human individuals. TCRdb keeps only in-frame clones here, not all; method: immunoSEQ multiplex PCR. Of some 1,400,000 clones in the sample, over 95% were seen once. Germline-derived CDR1 and CDR2 are SGHRS and YFSETQ. The CDR3 runs 13 residues. J lost 6 bases, V lost 0 bases, and 1 base had no gene match. Splitting the CD4+ cells yielded a CD45RA+ naive subset and a CD45RA-negative memory subset. This sequence joins TRBV5-1 and TRBJ1-1; 8 bases match TRBD1. The specimen was naive CD4+ T cells sorted from blood. Subset denoted: CD45RA+ positively selected. The source of this sequence is a man aged 25-45 years in good health. This CDR3 is CASSLEQGAEAFF. The CDR3 nucleotides read TGCGCCAGCAGCTTGGAACAGGGGGCTGAAGCTTTCTTT.